This T cell receptor beta chain was identified during a study of T and B cells in COVID-19 patients. Study information: Of 20 active-infection patients, more than nine were critically ill with mechanical ventilation or extracorporeal membrane oxygenation. Of approximately 20 active-infection patients, approximately 17 carried comorbidities linked to unfavorable COVID-19 outcome. Study results and limitations: Sorted SARS-CoV-2-responsive or tetramer+ T cells and CD4+, regulatory and CD8+ subsets were not yet sequenced.

By share of the sample, this clonotype is medium-sized. Its target is unknown. This CDR3 is 14 amino acids long. Germline CDR1 reads SQVTM; CDR2 reads ANQGSEA. Trimming left V 4 bases short and J 4 bases short, with 17 bases between. Each TRB amplification used about 220-500 ng of genomic DNA from blood. Multiplex PCR with BIOMED2 TRB-A/B primer pools amplified TRB rearrangements. TCRdb called the multiplex PCR reads again in MiXCR, with one record for every CDR3 protein. The sample comprises around 20,000 distinct CDR3 sequences, roughly 29% of which are singletons, and 2% to 2.5% rests with the top ten.

Input material: blood. The V gene is TRBV29-1, the J gene TRBJ2-7, with D perhaps matching TRBD2 (5 bases). The sequence came from a human donor who had recovered from COVID-19. CDR3 sequence (DNA): TGCAGCGTTGCGCCAGGAGGAGTCGGTTACGAGCAGTACTTC. This gives the protein CSVAPGGVGYEQYF.